This T cell receptor (beta chain) was observed in a study of cytomegalovirus exposure and HLA in healthy donors. From germline, CDR1 is LNHDA and CDR2 SQIVND (reference sequence). This CDR3 spans 15 amino acids. V lost 5 bases and J lost 5, with 16 bases in between. PCR primers comprised 60 Vbeta and 13 Jbeta primers. The repertoire was sequenced with immunoSEQ multiplex PCR; TCRdb's copy has only in-frame clones and lacks some. Of fewer than 250,000 clones detected, approximately 78% appear once; the ten largest clones hold 2.5% to 3%. The source material was PBMCs. The rearrangement joins TRBV19 to TRBJ1-5; D gene uncertain. This TCR derives from a man under 40 in good health and CMV-seronegative. CDR3 sequence reads: CASSPADFSHQPQHF. CDR3 coding DNA: TGTGCCAGTAGTCCCGCGGATTTTTCACATCAGCCCCAGCATTTT.